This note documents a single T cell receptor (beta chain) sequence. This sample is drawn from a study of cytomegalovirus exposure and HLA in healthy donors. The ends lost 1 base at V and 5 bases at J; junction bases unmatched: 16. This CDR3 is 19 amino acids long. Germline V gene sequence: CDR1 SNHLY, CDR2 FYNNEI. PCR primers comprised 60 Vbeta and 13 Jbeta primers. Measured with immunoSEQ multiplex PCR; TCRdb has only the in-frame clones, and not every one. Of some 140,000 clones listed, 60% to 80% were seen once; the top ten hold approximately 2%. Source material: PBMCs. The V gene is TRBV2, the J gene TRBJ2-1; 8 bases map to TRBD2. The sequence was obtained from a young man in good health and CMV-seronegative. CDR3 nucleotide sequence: TGTGCCAGCAGTGAAGGTTACGGCGGGAGGACCCAGACAAACAATGAGCAGTTCTTC. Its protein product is CASSEGYGGRTQTNNEQFF. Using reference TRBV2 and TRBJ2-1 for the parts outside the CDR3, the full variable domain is EPEVTQTPSHQVTQMGQEVILRCVPISNHLYFYWYRQILGQKVEFLVSFYNNEISEKSEIFDDQFSVERPDGSNFTLKIRSTKLEDSAMYFCASSEGYGGRTQTNNEQFFGPGTRLTVL.